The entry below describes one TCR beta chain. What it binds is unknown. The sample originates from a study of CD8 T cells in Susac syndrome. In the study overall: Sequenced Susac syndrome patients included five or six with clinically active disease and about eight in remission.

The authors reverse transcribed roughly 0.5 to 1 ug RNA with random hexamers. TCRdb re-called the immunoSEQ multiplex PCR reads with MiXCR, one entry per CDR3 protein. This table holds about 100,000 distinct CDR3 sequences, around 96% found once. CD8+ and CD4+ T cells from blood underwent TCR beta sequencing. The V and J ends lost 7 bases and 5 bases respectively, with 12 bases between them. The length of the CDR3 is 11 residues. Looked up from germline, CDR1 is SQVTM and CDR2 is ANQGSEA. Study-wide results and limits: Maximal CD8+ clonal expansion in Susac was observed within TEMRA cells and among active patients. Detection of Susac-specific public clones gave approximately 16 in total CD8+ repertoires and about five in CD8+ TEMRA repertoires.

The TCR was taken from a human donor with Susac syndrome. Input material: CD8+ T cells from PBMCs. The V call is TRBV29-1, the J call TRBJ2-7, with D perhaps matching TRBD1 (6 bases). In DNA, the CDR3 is TGCAGCGGTACAGGGTTTGACGAGCAGTACTTC. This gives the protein CSGTGFDEQYF.